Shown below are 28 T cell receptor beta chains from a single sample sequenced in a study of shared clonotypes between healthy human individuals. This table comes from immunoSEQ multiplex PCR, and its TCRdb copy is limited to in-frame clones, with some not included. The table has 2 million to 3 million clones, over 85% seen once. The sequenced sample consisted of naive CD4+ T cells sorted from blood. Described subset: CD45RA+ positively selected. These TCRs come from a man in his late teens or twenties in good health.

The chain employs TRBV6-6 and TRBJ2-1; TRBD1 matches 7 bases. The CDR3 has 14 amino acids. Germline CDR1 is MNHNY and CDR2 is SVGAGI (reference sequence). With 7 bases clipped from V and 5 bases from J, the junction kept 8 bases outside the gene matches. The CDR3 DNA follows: TGTGCCAGCAACCCGGGACAGCACAACAATGAGCAGTTCTTC. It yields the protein CASNPGQHNNEQFF.

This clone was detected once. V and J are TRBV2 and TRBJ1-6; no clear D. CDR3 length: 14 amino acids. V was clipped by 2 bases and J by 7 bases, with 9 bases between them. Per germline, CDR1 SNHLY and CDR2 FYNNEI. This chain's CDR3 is CASSESQRNSPLHF. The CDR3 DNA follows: TGTGCCAGCAGTGAAAGTCAGCGGAATTCACCCCTCCACTTT.

The CDR3 sequence is CASTQGKRITDTQYF. The CDR3 region has the DNA TGTGCCAGCACCCAGGGGAAGCGGATCACAGATACGCAGTATTTT. The rearrangement uses TRBV19 and TRBJ2-3, with D maybe TRBD1 (6 bases). The V end lost 9 bases, the J end lost 2 bases, and 18 bases lay between the germline ends. This CDR3 has 15 amino acids. CDR1 and CDR2 (germline): LNHDA, SQIVND (reference sequence).

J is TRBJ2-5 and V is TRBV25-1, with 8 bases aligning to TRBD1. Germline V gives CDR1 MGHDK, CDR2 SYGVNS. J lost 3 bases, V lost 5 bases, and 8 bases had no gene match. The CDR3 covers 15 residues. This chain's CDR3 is CASSPIRGQEETQYF. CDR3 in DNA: TGTGCCAGCAGTCCGATAAGGGGACAGGAAGAGACCCAGTACTTC. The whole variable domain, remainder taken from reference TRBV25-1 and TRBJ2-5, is EADIYQTPRYLVIGTGKKITLECSQTMGHDKMYWYQQDPGMELHLIHYSYGVNSTEKGDLSSESTVSRIRTEHFPLTLESARPSHTSQYLCASSPIRGQEETQYFGPGTRLLVL.

CDR3 DNA: TGTGCCAGCAGCGAGGGACAGAGACAAGAGACCCAGTACTTC. Residues: CASSEGQRQETQYF. The rearrangement uses TRBV11-2 and TRBJ2-5; 7 nucleotides match TRBD1. Germline CDR1 and CDR2: SGHAT and FQNNGV. The CDR3 is 14 amino acids. The ends lost 5 bases at V and 2 bases at J; junction bases unmatched: 5.

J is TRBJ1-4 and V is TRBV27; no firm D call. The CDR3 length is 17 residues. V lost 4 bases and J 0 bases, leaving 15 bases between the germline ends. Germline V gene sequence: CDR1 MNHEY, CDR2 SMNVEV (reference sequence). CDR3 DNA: TGTGCCAGCAGTTCGGGCAGACCCTATGCAACTAATGAAAAACTGTTTTTT. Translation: CASSSGRPYATNEKLFF.

CDR3 nucleotides: TGTGCCAGCACCGCGCCGGGCAGGGTCTACGAGCAGTACTTC. This sequence encodes CASTAPGRVYEQYF. This sequence joins TRBV6-1 and TRBJ2-7, with a weak D call TRBD1 (5 bases). This CDR3 comprises 14 residues. Trimming removed 7 bases at V and 3 bases at J, with 16 bases between. Germline CDR1 and CDR2: MNHNS and SASEGT.

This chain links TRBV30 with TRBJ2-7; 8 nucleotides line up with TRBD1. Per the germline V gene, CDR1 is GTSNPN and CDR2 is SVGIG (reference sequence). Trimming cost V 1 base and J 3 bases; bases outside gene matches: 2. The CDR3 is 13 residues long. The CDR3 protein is CAWSAQGVYEQYF. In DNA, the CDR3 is TGTGCCTGGAGTGCACAGGGGGTCTACGAGCAGTACTTC.

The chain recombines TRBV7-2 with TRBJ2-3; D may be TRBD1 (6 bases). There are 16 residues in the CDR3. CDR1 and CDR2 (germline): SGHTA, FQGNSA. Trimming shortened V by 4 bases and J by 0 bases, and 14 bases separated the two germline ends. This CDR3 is CASSSQGFISTDTQYF. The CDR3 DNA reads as TGTGCCAGCAGCTCACAGGGTTTTATAAGCACAGATACGCAGTATTTT.

The CDR3 DNA reads TGTGCCAGCAGCGTAGGGGGGACTAGCCACGCGTCGGCGCAGTTCTTC. It yields the protein CASSVGGTSHASAQFF. The chain links TRBV9 to TRBJ2-1, with 9 bases aligning to TRBD2. Germline values: CDR1 SGDLS, CDR2 YYNGEE. The CDR3 runs 16 residues. With 0 bases clipped from V and 12 bases from J, the junction kept 13 bases outside the gene matches.

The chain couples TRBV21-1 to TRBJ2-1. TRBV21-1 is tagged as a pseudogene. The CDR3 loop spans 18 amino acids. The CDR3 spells CASSRLNEQAPCDNEQFF. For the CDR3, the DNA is TGTGCCAGCAGCAGACTAAACGAACAGGCCCCGTGCGACAATGAGCAGTTCTTC.

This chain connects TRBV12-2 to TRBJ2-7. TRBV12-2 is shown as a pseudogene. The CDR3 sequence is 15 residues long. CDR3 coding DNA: TGTGCAAGTCGCGCCTGTAAAGGATTTGGTTTTGAGCAGTACTTC. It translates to CASRACKGFGFEQYF.

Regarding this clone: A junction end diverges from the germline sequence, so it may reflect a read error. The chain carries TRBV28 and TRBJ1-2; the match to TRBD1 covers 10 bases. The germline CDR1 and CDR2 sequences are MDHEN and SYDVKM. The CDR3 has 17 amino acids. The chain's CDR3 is CAGSSDRGRTPGYGYTF. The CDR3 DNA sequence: TGTGCCGGCAGTTCAGACAGGGGGCGAACCCCAGGCTATGGCTACACCTTC.

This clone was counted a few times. The CDR3 here is CASSHRARHEKLFF. The DNA of the CDR3 is TGTGCCAGCAGTCACAGAGCGAGGCATGAAAAACTGTTTTTT. The chain recombines TRBV6-6 with TRBJ1-4, with D hard to call. This CDR3 spans 14 amino acids. Trimming pared 5 bases from V and 6 bases from J, leaving 13 bases between. Per the germline V gene, CDR1 is MNHNY and CDR2 is SVGAGI (reference sequence).

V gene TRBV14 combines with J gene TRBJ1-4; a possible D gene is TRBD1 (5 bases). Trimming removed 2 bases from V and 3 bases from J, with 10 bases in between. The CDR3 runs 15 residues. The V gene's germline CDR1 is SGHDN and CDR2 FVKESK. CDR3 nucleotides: TGTGCCAGCAGCCAAACCGGGACGGCTAATGAAAAACTGTTTTTT. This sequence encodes CASSQTGTANEKLFF.

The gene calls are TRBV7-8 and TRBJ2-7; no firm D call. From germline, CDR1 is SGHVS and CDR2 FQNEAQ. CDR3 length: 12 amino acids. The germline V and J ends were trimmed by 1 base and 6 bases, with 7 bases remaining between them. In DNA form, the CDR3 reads TGTGCCAGCAGCTTAGAAAAAAGCGAGCAGTACTTC. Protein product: CASSLEKSEQYF.

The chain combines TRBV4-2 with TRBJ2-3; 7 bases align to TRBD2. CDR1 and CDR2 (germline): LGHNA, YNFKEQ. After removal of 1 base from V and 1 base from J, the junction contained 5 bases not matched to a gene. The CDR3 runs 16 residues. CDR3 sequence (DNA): TGTGCCAGCAGCCAAGGGTCCAGCGGGGGCACAGATACGCAGTATTTT. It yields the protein CASSQGSSGGTDTQYF.

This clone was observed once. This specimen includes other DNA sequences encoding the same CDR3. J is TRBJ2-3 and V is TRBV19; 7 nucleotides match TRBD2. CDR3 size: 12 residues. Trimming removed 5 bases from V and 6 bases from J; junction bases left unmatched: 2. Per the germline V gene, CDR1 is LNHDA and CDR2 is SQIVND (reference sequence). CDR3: CASSPGGDTQYF. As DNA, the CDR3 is TGTGCCAGTAGTCCCGGGGGGGATACGCAGTATTTT.

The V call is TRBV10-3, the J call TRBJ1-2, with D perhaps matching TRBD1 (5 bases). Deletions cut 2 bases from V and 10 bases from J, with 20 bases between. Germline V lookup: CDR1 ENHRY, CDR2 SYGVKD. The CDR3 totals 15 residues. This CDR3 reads CAISESDSAPLNYTF. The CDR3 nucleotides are TGTGCCATCAGTGAGAGTGACAGCGCCCCACTTAACTACACCTTC.

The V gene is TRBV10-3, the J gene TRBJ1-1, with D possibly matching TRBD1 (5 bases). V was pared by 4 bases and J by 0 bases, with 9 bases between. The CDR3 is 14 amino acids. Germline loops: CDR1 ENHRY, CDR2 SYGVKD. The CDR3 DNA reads TGTGCCATCAGTGCTACAGGAATGAACACTGAAGCTTTCTTT. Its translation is CAISATGMNTEAFF.

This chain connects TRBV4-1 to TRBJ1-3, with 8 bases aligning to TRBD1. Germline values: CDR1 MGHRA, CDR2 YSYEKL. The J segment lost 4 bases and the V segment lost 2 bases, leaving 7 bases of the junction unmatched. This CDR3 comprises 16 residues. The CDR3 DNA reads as TGCGCCAGCAGCCAACCTGGCAGGGGGCAAGGAAACACCATATATTTT. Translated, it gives CASSQPGRGQGNTIYF.

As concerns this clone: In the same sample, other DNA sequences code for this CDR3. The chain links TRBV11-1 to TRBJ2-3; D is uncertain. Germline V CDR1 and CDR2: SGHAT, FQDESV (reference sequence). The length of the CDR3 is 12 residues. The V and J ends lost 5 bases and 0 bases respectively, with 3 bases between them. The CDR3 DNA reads TGTGCCAGCAGCCCGAGCACAGATACGCAGTATTTT. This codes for CASSPSTDTQYF.

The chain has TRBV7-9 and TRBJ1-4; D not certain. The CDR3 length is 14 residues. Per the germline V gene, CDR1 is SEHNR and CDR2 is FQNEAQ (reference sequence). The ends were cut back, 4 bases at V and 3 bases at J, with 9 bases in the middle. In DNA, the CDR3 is TGTGCCAGCAGCTCCACGAGGCCTAATGAAAAACTGTTTTTT. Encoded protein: CASSSTRPNEKLFF.

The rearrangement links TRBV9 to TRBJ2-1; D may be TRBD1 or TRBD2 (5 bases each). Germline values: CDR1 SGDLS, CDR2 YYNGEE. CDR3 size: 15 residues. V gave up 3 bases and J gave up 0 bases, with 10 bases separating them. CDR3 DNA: TGTGCCAGCAGCGCTGGTGGGACCTCCTACAATGAGCAGTTCTTC. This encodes CASSAGGTSYNEQFF.

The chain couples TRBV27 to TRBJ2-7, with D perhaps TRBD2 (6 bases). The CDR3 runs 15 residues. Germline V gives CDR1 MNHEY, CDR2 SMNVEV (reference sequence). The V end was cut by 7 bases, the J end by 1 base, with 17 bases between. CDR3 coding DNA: TGTGCCAGCACGTACGGGTCGGGAGCATCCTACGAGCAGTACTTC. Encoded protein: CASTYGSGASYEQYF.

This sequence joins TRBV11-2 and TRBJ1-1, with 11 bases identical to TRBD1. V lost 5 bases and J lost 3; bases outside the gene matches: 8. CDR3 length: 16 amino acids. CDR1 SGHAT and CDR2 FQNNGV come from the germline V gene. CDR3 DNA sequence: TGTGCCAGCAGCCCCGGACAGGGGGCGCGTTACACTGAAGCTTTCTTT. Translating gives CASSPGQGARYTEAFF.

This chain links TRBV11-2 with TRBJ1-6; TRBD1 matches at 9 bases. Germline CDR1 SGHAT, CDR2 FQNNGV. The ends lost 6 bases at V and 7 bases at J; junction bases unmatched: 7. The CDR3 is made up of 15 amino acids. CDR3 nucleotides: TGTGCCAGCAGGGAACAGGGGGCTGGGAATTCACCCCTCCACTTT. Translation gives CASREQGAGNSPLHF.

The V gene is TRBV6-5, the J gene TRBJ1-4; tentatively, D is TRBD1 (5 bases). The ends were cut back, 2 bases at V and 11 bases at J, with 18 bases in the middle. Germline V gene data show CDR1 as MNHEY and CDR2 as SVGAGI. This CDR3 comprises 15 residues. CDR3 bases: TGTGCCAGCAGTTACCTTCTTCGGGGCGAAGGGAAACTGTTTTTT. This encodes CASSYLLRGEGKLFF.